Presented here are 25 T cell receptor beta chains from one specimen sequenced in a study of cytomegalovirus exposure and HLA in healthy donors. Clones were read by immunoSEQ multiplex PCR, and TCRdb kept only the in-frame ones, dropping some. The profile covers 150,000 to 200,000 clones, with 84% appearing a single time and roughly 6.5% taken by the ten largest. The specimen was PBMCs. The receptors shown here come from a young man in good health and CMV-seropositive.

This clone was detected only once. CDR3 sequence reads: CASSQELETGLGYTF. The CDR3 DNA reads TGCGCCAGCAGCCAAGAACTGGAGACAGGGCTAGGCTACACCTTC. This chain connects TRBV4-3 to TRBJ1-2; 7 bases are a match to TRBD1. CDR1 and CDR2 (germline): LGHNA, YSLEER. This CDR3 has 15 residues. The V gene end was trimmed by 0 bases and the J gene end by 8 bases; junction bases not matched to a gene: 9.

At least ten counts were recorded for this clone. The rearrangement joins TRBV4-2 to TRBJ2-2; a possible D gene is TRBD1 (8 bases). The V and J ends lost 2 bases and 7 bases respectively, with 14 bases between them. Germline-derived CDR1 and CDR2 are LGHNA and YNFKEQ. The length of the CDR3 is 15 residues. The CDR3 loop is CASSQTGGEVGELFF. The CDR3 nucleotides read TGTGCCAGCAGCCAAACAGGGGGGGAAGTCGGGGAGCTGTTTTTT.

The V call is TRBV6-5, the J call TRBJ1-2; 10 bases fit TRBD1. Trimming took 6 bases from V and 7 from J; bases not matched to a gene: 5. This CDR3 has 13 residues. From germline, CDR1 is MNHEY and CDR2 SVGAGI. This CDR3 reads CASRSTGGIGYTF. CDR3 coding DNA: TGTGCCAGCAGATCGACAGGGGGCATTGGCTACACCTTC.

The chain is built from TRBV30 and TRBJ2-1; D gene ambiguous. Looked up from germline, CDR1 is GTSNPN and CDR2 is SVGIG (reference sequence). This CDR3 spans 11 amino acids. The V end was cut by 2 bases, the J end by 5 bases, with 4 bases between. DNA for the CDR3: TGTGCCTGGAGTCAGGACAATGAGCAGTTCTTC. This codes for CAWSQDNEQFF.

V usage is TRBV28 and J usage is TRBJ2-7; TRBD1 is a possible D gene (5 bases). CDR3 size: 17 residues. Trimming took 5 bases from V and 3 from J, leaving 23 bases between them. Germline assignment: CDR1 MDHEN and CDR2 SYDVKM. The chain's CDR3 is CASSPRVVGVGDYEQYF. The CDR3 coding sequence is TGTGCCAGCAGTCCCCGGGTCGTAGGGGTGGGTGACTACGAGCAGTACTTC.

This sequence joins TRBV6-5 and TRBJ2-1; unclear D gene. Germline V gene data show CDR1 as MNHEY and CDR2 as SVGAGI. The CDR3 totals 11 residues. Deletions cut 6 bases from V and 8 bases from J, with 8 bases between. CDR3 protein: CASSRLDEQFF. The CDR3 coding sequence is TGTGCCAGCAGCCGACTCGATGAGCAGTTCTTC.

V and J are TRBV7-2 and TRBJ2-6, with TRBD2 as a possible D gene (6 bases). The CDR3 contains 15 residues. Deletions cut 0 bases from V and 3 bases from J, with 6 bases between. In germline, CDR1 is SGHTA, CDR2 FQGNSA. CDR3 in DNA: TGTGCCAGCAGCTTAGCGGGAGGTGGGGCCAACGTCCTGACTTTC. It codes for CASSLAGGGANVLTF.

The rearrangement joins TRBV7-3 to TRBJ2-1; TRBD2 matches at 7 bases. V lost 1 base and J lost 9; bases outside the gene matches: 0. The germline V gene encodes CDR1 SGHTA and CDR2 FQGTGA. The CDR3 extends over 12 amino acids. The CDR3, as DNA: TGTGCCAGCAGCTTAAGGGGGGGTGAGCAGTTCTTC. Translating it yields CASSLRGGEQFF.

In nucleotides, the CDR3 is TGCGCCAGCAGCCTCGGACTAGCGGGCGTAGGAGGCACAGATACGCAGTATTTT. Protein: CASSLGLAGVGGTDTQYF. The chain has TRBV5-1 and TRBJ2-3, with 11 bases that match TRBD2. Germline V lookup: CDR1 SGHRS, CDR2 YFSETQ. Unmatched junction bases numbered 11, after V lost 4 bases and J lost 1 base. CDR3 size: 18 residues.

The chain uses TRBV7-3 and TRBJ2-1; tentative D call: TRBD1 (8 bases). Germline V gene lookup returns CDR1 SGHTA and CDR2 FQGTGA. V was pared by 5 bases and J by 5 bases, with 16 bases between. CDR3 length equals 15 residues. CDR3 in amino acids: CASSPQGGRNNEQFF. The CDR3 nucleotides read TGTGCCAGCAGCCCACAGGGGGGGCGAAACAATGAGCAGTTCTTC.

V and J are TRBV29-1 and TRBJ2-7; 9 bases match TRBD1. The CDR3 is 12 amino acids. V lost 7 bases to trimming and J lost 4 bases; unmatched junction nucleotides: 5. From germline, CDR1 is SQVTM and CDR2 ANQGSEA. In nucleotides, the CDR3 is TGCAGCGCCGGGACAGGGAGTTACGAGCAGTACTTC. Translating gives CSAGTGSYEQYF.

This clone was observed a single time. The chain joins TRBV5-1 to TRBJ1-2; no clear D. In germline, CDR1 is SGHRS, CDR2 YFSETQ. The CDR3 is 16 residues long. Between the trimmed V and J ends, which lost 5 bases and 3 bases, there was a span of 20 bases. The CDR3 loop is CASRVRTGRPDYGYTF. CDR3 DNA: TGCGCCAGCAGGGTTCGTACCGGCAGGCCCGACTATGGCTACACCTTC.

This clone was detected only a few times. CDR3 bases: TGTGCCAGCAGTCCATCGACTAGCGGGAGGGACGAGCAGTACTTC. It codes for CASSPSTSGRDEQYF. The chain couples TRBV25-1 to TRBJ2-7, with TRBD2 matching over 14 bases. The junction had 5 bases not matched to a gene; V was cut back by 5 bases and J by 5 bases. CDR3 size: 15 residues. CDR1 MGHDK and CDR2 SYGVNS come from the germline V gene.

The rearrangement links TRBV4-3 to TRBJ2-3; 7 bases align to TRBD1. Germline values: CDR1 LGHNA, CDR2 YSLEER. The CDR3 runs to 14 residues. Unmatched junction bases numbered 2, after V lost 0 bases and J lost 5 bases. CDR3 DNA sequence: TGCGCCAGCAGCCAAGATCAGGGGGTAGATACGCAGTATTTT. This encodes CASSQDQGVDTQYF.

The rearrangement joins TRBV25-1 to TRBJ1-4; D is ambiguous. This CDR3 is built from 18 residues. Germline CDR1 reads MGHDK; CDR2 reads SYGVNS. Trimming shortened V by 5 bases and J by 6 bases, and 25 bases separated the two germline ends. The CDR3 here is CASSPQPREKDTHEKLFF. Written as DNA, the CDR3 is TGTGCCAGCAGTCCACAACCGCGGGAGAAGGATACGCATGAAAAACTGTTTTTT.

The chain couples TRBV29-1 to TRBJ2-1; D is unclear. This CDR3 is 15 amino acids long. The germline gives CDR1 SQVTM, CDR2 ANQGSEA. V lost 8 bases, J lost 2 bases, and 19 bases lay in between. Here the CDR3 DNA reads TGCAGCTTTAGAGGCGGTCCCGAACCCTACAATGAGCAGTTCTTC. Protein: CSFRGGPEPYNEQFF.

In DNA, the CDR3 is TGCAGCTCTAGTCGGGGGGCAAACACTGAAGCTTTCTTT. It translates to CSSSRGANTEAFF. The chain recombines TRBV29-1 with TRBJ1-1, with a weak D call TRBD1 (6 bases). V lost 8 bases and J 2 bases, leaving 15 bases between the germline ends. The CDR3 sequence is 13 residues long. Germline values: CDR1 SQVTM, CDR2 ANQGSEA.

The CDR3 reads CASRIRGWKTNEKLFF. For the CDR3, the DNA is TGTGCCAGCAGGATCAGGGGGTGGAAGACTAATGAAAAACTGTTTTTT. The rearrangement links TRBV28 to TRBJ1-4; the match to TRBD1 covers 7 bases. V shed 6 bases and J 2 bases; nucleotides not matched to a gene: 9. This CDR3 comprises 16 residues. The germline V gene has CDR1 MDHEN and CDR2 SYDVKM.

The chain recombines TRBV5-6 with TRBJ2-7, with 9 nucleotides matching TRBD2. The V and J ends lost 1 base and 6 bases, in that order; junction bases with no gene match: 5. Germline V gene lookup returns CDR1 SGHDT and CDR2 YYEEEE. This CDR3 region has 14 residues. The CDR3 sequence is CASSLSNSGSEQYF. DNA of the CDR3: TGTGCCAGCAGCTTGTCTAATAGCGGGAGCGAGCAGTACTTC. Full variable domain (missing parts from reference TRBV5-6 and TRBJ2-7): DAGVTQSPTHLIKTRGQQVTLRCSPKSGHDTVSWYQQALGQGPQFIFQYYEEEERQRGNFPDRFSGHQFPNYSSELNVNALLLGDSALYLCASSLSNSGSEQYFGPGTRLTVT.

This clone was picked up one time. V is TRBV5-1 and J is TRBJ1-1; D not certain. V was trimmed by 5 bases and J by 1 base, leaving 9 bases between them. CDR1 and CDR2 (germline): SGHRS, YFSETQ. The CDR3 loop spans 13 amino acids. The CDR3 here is CASRQPGNTEAFF. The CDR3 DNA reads TGCGCCAGCAGACAGCCCGGGAACACTGAAGCTTTCTTT.

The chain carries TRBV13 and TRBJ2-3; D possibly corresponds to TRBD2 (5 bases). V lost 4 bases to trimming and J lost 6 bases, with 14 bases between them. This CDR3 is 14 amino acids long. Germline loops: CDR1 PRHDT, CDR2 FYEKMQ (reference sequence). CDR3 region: CASSSRTDWDTQYF. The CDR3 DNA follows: TGTGCCAGCAGCTCCCGGACTGATTGGGATACGCAGTATTTT.

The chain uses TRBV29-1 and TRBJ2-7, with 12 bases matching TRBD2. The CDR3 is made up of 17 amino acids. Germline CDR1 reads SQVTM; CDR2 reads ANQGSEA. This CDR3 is CSWGGDSLLAGGVEQYF. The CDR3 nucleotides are TGCAGTTGGGGGGGGGACAGCCTTCTAGCGGGAGGGGTTGAGCAGTACTTC.

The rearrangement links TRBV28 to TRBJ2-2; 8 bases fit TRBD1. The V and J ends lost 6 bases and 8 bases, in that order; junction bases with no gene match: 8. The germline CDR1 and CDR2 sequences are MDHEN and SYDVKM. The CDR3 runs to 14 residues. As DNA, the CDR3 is TGTGCCAGCAGCCTGGACAGGGTGCGGGGGGAGCTGTTTTTT. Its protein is CASSLDRVRGELFF. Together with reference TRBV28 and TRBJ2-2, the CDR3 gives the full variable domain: DVKVTQSSRYLVKRTGEKVFLECVQDMDHENMFWYRQDPGLGLRLIYFSYDVKMKEKGDIPEGYSVSREKKERFSLILESASTNQTSMYLCASSLDRVRGELFFGEGSRLTVL.

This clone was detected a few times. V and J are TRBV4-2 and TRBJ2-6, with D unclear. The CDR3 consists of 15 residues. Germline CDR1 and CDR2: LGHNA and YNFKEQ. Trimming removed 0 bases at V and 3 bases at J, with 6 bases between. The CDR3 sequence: CASSQDNGGANVLTF. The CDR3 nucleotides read TGTGCCAGCAGCCAAGATAACGGTGGGGCCAACGTCCTGACTTTC.

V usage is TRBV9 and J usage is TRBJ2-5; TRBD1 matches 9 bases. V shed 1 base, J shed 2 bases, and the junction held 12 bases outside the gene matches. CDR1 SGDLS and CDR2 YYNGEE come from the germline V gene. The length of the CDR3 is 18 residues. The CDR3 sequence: CASSVSEVGTGSQETQYF. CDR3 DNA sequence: TGTGCCAGCAGCGTATCGGAAGTGGGGACAGGGTCTCAAGAGACCCAGTACTTC.